A single T cell receptor (beta chain) is shown here with its context. Original data processing: Scientists estimated how many nucleated cells there were by amplifying reference gene primers. Clones were sequenced by immunoSEQ multiplex PCR, and TCRdb holds only the in-frame ones, with some missing. V, J and clone size were drawn from that table, and D and trimming were deduced from the DNA. Among roughly 97,000 clones listed, roughly nine tenths were seen once. The data were obtained in a study of blood T cell repertoires in COVID-19. Turning to the study itself: Samples taken during acute and convalescent COVID-19 were collected in the United States, Italy and Spain. PBMCs, B-cell-depleted T cells, or T cells were the source of the cDNA or gDNA that made up the material.

Per germline, CDR1 SGHNT and CDR2 YYREEE (reference sequence). The trim removed 4 bases at V and 5 bases at J, leaving 5 bases unmatched. The CDR3 is 13 amino acids. The TCR comes from a human donor in a cohort sampled during active COVID-19. The chain joins TRBV5-4 to TRBJ1-2; 7 bases align to TRBD1. The sequenced sample consisted of peripheral blood. The chain's CDR3 is CASSNDRAYGYTF. The CDR3 bases are TGTGCCAGCAGCAACGACAGGGCTTATGGCTACACCTTC. The variable domain in full, with the rest retrieved from reference TRBV5-4 and TRBJ1-2, is ETGVTQSPTHLIKTRGQQVTLRCSSQSGHNTVSWYQQALGQGPQFIFQYYREEENGRGNFPPRFSGLQFPNYSSELNVNALELDDSALYLCASSNDRAYGYTFGSGTRLTVV.